This entry features one TCR beta chain sequence. Antigen unknown. TCRdb's copy holds only in-frame clones and misses some; the assay was immunoSEQ multiplex PCR. The table includes roughly 250,000 clones, more than 75% detected once. The data derive from a study of cytomegalovirus exposure and HLA in healthy donors. Germline V gives CDR1 MGHRA, CDR2 YSYEKL. V lost 6 bases and J lost 4; bases outside the gene matches: 11. The CDR3 covers 15 residues. General study points: The authors listed some 160 TCR beta chains as cytomegalovirus-associated. A few chains linked to CMV were shown in vitro to be specific for CMV antigens.

This TCR came from a man aged 18 to 30 in good health and CMV-seronegative. The V call is TRBV4-1, the J call TRBJ1-1, with TRBD1 identical over 7 bases. The sample taken for sequencing was PBMCs. CDR3: CASSLEGAGSTEAFF. CDR3 nucleotide sequence: TGCGCCAGCAGTCTAGAGGGGGCTGGAAGCACTGAAGCTTTCTTT.